This T cell receptor beta chain is from a study of blood T cells in healthy people across ages. Whole-study findings and limits: A strong correlation was found between TCR beta diversity and the percentage of naive T cells. Age brought a roughly linear fall in TCR beta diversity measured per million T cells. PBMCs that were unsorted prevented a conclusive naive versus antigen-experienced comparison.

Trimming took 3 bases from V and 5 from J, leaving 14 bases between them. CDR3 length equals 14 residues. CDR1 is DFQATT and CDR2 is SNEGSKA in the germline V gene (reference sequence). Concerning this clonotype itself: The antigen is unknown.

Combining a sample-barcoded 5' primer with a J-beta primer mix, a second PCR ran for roughly 7 to 12 cycles. Each of the cDNA molecules was tagged by a template-switch adaptor with 12 random nucleotides. TCRdb processed the 5' RACE reads anew with MiXCR; each CDR3 protein has one entry. In the table there are about 970,000 distinct CDR3 sequences, just over 50% of which are singletons. What was sequenced was blood. The chain uses TRBV20-1 and TRBJ2-1; D gene uncertain. The sequence came from an older woman in good health. Here the CDR3 reads CSASRRVENNEQFF. For the CDR3, the DNA is TGCAGTGCTAGTCGCCGGGTTGAAAACAATGAGCAGTTCTTC.